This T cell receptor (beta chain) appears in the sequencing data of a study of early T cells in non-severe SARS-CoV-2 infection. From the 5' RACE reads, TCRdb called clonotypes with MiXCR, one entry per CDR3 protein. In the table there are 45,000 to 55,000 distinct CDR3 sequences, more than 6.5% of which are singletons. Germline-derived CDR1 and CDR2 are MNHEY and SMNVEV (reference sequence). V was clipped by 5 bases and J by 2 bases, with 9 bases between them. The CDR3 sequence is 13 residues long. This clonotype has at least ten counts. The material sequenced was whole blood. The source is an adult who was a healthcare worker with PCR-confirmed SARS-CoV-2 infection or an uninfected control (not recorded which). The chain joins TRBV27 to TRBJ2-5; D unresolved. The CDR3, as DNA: TGTGCCAGCAGTGACAACAGACAAGAGACCCAGTACTTC. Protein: CASSDNRQETQYF.